The 29 T cell receptor beta chains reported below all come from one sample, sequenced in a study of T cell responses to AZD1222 COVID-19 vaccine. Repertoires were generated with immunoSEQ multiplex PCR, while TCRdb's copy carries only in-frame clones and drops some. The data hold fewer than 150,000 clones, with approximately 90% observed a single time. Sequenced here: peripheral blood, sampled 28 days after the second AZD1222 dose. These receptors came from an adult who received the AZD1222 COVID-19 vaccine.

V usage is TRBV11-3 and J usage is TRBJ2-3, with D possibly being TRBD1 (6 bases). Trimming shortened V by 5 bases and J by 6 bases, and 9 bases separated the two germline ends. The CDR3 runs to 12 residues. Looked up from germline, CDR1 is SGHNT and CDR2 is YENEEA. The CDR3 protein is CASSRDMDTQYF. CDR3 DNA sequence: TGTGCCAGCAGCCGGGACATGGATACGCAGTATTTT.

The chain couples TRBV12-3 or TRBV12-4 to TRBJ1-2; the match to TRBD1 covers 7 bases. This CDR3 spans 13 amino acids. Unmatched junction bases numbered 8, after V lost 10 bases and J lost 3 bases. The CDR3 sequence is CATGIGGDYGYTF. CDR3 bases: TGTGCCACCGGAATAGGGGGCGACTATGGCTACACCTTC.

The chain employs TRBV3-1 (or the pseudogene TRBV3-2) and TRBJ1-1; unclear D gene. Trimming took off 4 bases at V and 4 bases at J, with 13 bases between the two ends. There are 14 residues in the CDR3. From germline, CDR1 is LGHDT and CDR2 YNNKEL (reference sequence). The CDR3 coding sequence is TGTGCCAGCAGCCGAGGGTGGGAGGGCACTGAAGCTTTCTTT. It specifies CASSRGWEGTEAFF.

This chain uses TRBV2 with TRBJ2-7; D perhaps matches TRBD2 (5 bases). The V and J ends lost 2 bases and 0 bases respectively, with 8 bases between them. CDR1 SNHLY and CDR2 FYNNEI come from the germline V gene. CDR3 length: 14 residues. As DNA, the CDR3 is TGTGCCAGCAGTGAAATTGAGGGCTCCTACGAGCAGTACTTC. Its protein product is CASSEIEGSYEQYF.

This chain connects TRBV5-1 to TRBJ1-1; D is uncertain. Trimming took 1 base from V and 1 from J, leaving 5 bases between them. Looked up from germline, CDR1 is SGHRS and CDR2 is YFSETQ. CDR3 length: 13 residues. As DNA, the CDR3 is TGCGCCAGCAGCTTGCTGGAGAACACTGAAGCTTTCTTT. This translates into CASSLLENTEAFF. Filled out from reference TRBV5-1 and TRBJ1-1, the complete variable domain reads KAGVTQTPRYLIKTRGQQVTLSCSPISGHRSVSWYQQTPGQGLQFLFEYFSETQRNKGNFPGRFSGRQFSNSRSEMNVSTLELGDSALYLCASSLLENTEAFFGQGTRLTVV.

The count of this clone is one. The genes are TRBV18 and TRBJ2-5, with TRBD1 identical over 7 bases. V dropped 3 bases and J dropped 0; count of bases not matched to a gene: 4. Looked up from germline, CDR1 is KGHSH and CDR2 is LQKENI. The CDR3 extends over 15 amino acids. CDR3 region: CASSPTTGDQETQYF. The CDR3 coding sequence is TGTGCCAGCTCACCCACTACAGGGGACCAAGAGACCCAGTACTTC.

The rearrangement uses TRBV7-8 and TRBJ2-2; possible D gene TRBD2, 6 bases. Trimming left V 6 bases short and J 5 bases short, with 16 bases between. The CDR3 is 15 residues long. In germline, CDR1 is SGHVS, CDR2 FQNEAQ. The CDR3, as DNA: TGTGCCAGCAGGCCGGGACTCTCGAGGACCGGGGAGCTGTTTTTT. Its translation: CASRPGLSRTGELFF.

The chain employs TRBV6-5 and TRBJ2-7; TRBD2 might be the D (6 bases). Trimming cost V 10 bases and J 2 bases, with 15 bases left between them. The CDR3 loop spans 13 amino acids. Germline CDR1 reads MNHEY; CDR2 reads SVGAGI. CDR3 in DNA: TGTGCCACCCTCGACGGGGGAGCCTACGAGCAGTACTTC. Translated: CATLDGGAYEQYF.

This clone has only one observation. The V gene is TRBV10-2, the J gene TRBJ1-4; TRBD1 is a possible D gene (5 bases). This CDR3 is 15 amino acids long. CDR1 and CDR2 (germline): WSHSY, SAAADI. Trimming stripped 6 bases from V and 0 bases from J, with 11 bases between. The DNA for the CDR3 is TGCGCCAGCAGGACGGACACGTCAACTAATGAAAAACTGTTTTTT. Residues: CASRTDTSTNEKLFF.

The V and J genes are TRBV6-6 and TRBJ1-5; the D gene is possibly TRBD1 (5 bases). CDR1 and CDR2 from the germline V gene are MNHNY and SVGAGI (reference sequence). The CDR3 is 15 residues long. V dropped 4 bases and J dropped 8 bases, with 18 bases sitting between them. CDR3 loop: CASSWRESRGEPQHF. The CDR3 coding sequence is TGTGCCAGCAGTTGGCGGGAAAGCCGGGGGGAGCCCCAGCATTTT.

The CDR3 spells CASSWTEGSYEQYF. CDR3 DNA sequence: TGCGCCAGCAGCTGGACAGAAGGTTCCTACGAGCAGTACTTC. This chain joins TRBV10-2 and TRBJ2-7; possibly TRBD1 for D (6 bases). V dropped 6 bases and J dropped 1 base, with 13 bases sitting between them. CDR3 length: 14 residues. Germline V gene sequence: CDR1 WSHSY, CDR2 SAAADI.

The chain carries TRBV30 and TRBJ1-5; no reliable D call. The CDR3 consists of 15 residues. V was shortened by 3 bases and J by 1 base, with 13 bases between the two germline ends. Germline CDR1 and CDR2: GTSNPN and SVGIG (reference sequence). The CDR3 reads CAWRRKGISNQPQHF. CDR3 DNA sequence: TGTGCCTGGAGAAGAAAGGGAATCAGCAATCAGCCCCAGCATTTT.

The chain employs TRBV6-1 and TRBJ2-5; 9 nucleotides match TRBD2. CDR1 is MNHNS and CDR2 is SASEGT in the germline V gene. The V segment lost 4 bases and the J segment 1 base; nucleotides outside the gene matches: 7. CDR3 length equals 16 residues. CDR3 region: CASSVLAGAPQETQYF. For the CDR3, the DNA is TGTGCCAGCAGTGTCTTAGCGGGGGCCCCCCAAGAGACCCAGTACTTC.

The V gene is TRBV7-2, the J gene TRBJ1-4; D perhaps matches TRBD1 (5 bases). This CDR3 comprises 15 residues. CDR1 is SGHTA and CDR2 is FQGNSA in the germline V gene. V gave up 5 bases and J gave up 8 bases, with 18 bases separating them. The CDR3 spells CASSLGRGRAEKLFF. DNA of the CDR3: TGTGCCAGCAGCCTGGGGCGGGGAAGGGCGGAAAAACTGTTTTTT. The full variable domain, with the rest looked up from reference TRBV7-2 and TRBJ1-4, is GAGVSQSPSNKVTEKGKDVELRCDPISGHTALYWYRQSLGQGLEFLIYFQGNSAPDKSGLPSDRFSAERTGGSVSTLTIQRTQQEDSAVYLCASSLGRGRAEKLFFGSGTQLSVL.

With regard to this clone: The identical CDR3 is also encoded by other nucleotide sequences in the sample. The rearrangement uses TRBV4-1 and TRBJ2-5; possibly TRBD1 for D (6 bases). This CDR3 has 14 amino acids. V was cut by 1 base and J by 5 bases, with 11 bases left in between. The V gene's germline CDR1 is MGHRA and CDR2 YSYEKL. The DNA for the CDR3 is TGCGCCAGCAGCCAAGGGACAGTTGGGGAGACCCAGTACTTC. Translation gives CASSQGTVGETQYF.

The J gene is TRBJ1-1, the V gene TRBV28, with D possibly TRBD1 on 5 matching bases. Trimming cost V 6 bases and J 7 bases, with 15 bases left between them. Germline V gene lookup returns CDR1 MDHEN and CDR2 SYDVKM. This CDR3 spans 13 amino acids. The CDR3: CASRRAAGFEAFF. The CDR3 DNA reads as TGTGCCAGCAGGCGGGCCGCAGGGTTTGAAGCTTTCTTT.

V gene TRBV2 combines with J gene TRBJ1-2, with D unclear. With 7 bases removed from V and 1 base from J, the gap between germline ends came to 7 bases. This CDR3 has 12 amino acids. Per the germline V gene, CDR1 is SNHLY and CDR2 is FYNNEI. The CDR3 region is CASNRGNYGYTF. DNA for the CDR3: TGTGCCAGCAATCGGGGTAACTATGGCTACACCTTC.

The chain links TRBV4-3 to TRBJ1-4; TRBD1 agrees at 9 bases. CDR3 length equals 15 residues. Germline V gene lookup returns CDR1 LGHNA and CDR2 YSLEER. J gave up 8 bases and V 4 bases, and 8 bases lay outside the gene matches. The CDR3 protein is CASSRLTGGQEKLFF. CDR3 sequence (DNA): TGCGCCAGCAGCCGGCTCACAGGGGGCCAAGAAAAACTGTTTTTT.

This clone came up once. This rearrangement joins TRBV7-2 to TRBJ2-1; D ambiguous. Trimming took 5 bases from V and 8 from J, leaving 10 bases between them. Germline lookup yields CDR1 SGHTA and CDR2 FQGNSA. The CDR3 is 12 residues long. CDR3 DNA: TGTGCCAGCAGCCCGACTGGCTATGAGCAGTTCTTC. This translates into CASSPTGYEQFF.

The chain links TRBV24-1 to TRBJ2-3, with TRBD2 matching over 7 bases. Germline loops: CDR1 KGHDR, CDR2 SFDVKD. The CDR3 consists of 15 residues. V trimming: 4 bases; J trimming: 6 bases; junction bases outside the gene matches: 9. CDR3 DNA sequence: TGTGCCACCAGTGACTCGCGGGGGACGTCGGATACGCAGTATTTT. This encodes CATSDSRGTSDTQYF.

V usage is TRBV12-3 or TRBV12-4 and J usage is TRBJ1-1, with D perhaps TRBD1 (5 bases). Trimming took 4 bases from V and 5 from J, leaving 5 bases between them. This CDR3 is 11 amino acids long. CDR3 bases: TGTGCCAGCAGTTGGGGGACTGAAGCTTTCTTT. Its protein is CASSWGTEAFF.

The chain joins TRBV20-1 to TRBJ1-1; no firm D call. Looked up from germline, CDR1 is DFQATT and CDR2 is SNEGSKA (reference sequence). The CDR3 length is 11 residues. Trimming cost V 3 bases and J 6 bases, with 8 bases left between them. The CDR3 loop is CSASVVAEAFF. CDR3 nucleotide sequence: TGCAGTGCTAGTGTTGTTGCTGAAGCTTTCTTT.

The chain recombines TRBV10-3 with TRBJ1-1, with D maybe TRBD1 (5 bases). The germline CDR1 and CDR2 sequences are ENHRY and SYGVKD. Between the trimmed V and J ends, which lost 7 bases and 4 bases, there was a span of 16 bases. The CDR3 sequence is 14 residues long. CDR3 nucleotide sequence: TGTGCCATCACCCGAGGGCAGGGAGGCACTGAAGCTTTCTTT. It encodes CAITRGQGGTEAFF.

The chain combines TRBV18 with TRBJ1-6, with unresolved D. The V end lost 2 bases, the J end lost 6 bases, and 11 bases lay between the germline ends. The V gene's germline CDR1 is KGHSH and CDR2 LQKENI. The CDR3 is made up of 15 amino acids. The CDR3 DNA reads TGTGCCAGCTCACCAAAGAAGGGCCTTAATTCACCCCTCCACTTT. Its translation: CASSPKKGLNSPLHF.

The chain carries TRBV5-4 and TRBJ1-1; D is perhaps TRBD1 (5 bases). The germline gives CDR1 SGHNT, CDR2 YYREEE (reference sequence). The CDR3 is made up of 14 amino acids. The germline V and J ends were trimmed by 6 bases and 3 bases, with 15 bases remaining between them. CDR3 region: CASKQGTQDTEAFF. The CDR3, as DNA: TGTGCCAGCAAGCAGGGCACCCAGGACACTGAAGCTTTCTTT.

V is TRBV30 and J is TRBJ2-7; D remains ambiguous. V was pared by 3 bases and J by 2 bases, with 14 bases between. Looked up from germline, CDR1 is GTSNPN and CDR2 is SVGIG (reference sequence). The CDR3 is 14 residues long. CDR3: CAWRSTAGAYEQYF. CDR3 in DNA: TGTGCCTGGAGGTCGACCGCTGGGGCCTACGAGCAGTACTTC.

This chain connects TRBV3-1 (or the pseudogene TRBV3-2) to TRBJ2-2; no reliable D call. With 0 bases removed from V and 4 bases from J, the gap between germline ends came to 9 bases. Per germline, CDR1 LGHDT and CDR2 YNNKEL (reference sequence). CDR3 length: 15 amino acids. CDR3 region: CASSQDMGSTGELFF. DNA for the CDR3: TGTGCCAGCAGCCAAGATATGGGCAGCACCGGGGAGCTGTTTTTT.

This clone has just one count. The chain couples TRBV3-1 (or the pseudogene TRBV3-2) to TRBJ2-5, with 7 bases lining up with TRBD1. Germline CDR1 reads LGHDT; CDR2 reads YNNKEL (reference sequence). The trim removed 3 bases at V and 5 bases at J, leaving 9 bases unmatched. The CDR3 covers 15 residues. The CDR3 spells CASSQPQGPGETQYF. The CDR3 bases are TGTGCCAGCAGCCAGCCACAGGGGCCTGGGGAGACCCAGTACTTC.

The chain carries TRBV7-2 and TRBJ1-1, with 10 bases identical to TRBD1. CDR1 is SGHTA, CDR2 FQGNSA, per germline. J was trimmed by 6 bases and V by 5 bases; bases with no gene match: 6. The CDR3 runs 14 residues. DNA for the CDR3: TGTGCCAGCAGCGTGGGACAGGGGAGCGCTGAAGCTTTCTTT. It codes for CASSVGQGSAEAFF.